Listed here are 16 T cell receptor beta chains from one sample, sequenced in a study of radiation and T cells in renal cell carcinoma. As to time point: baseline pretreatment blood. Treatment given: 15 Gy SBRT to primary tumor, nephrectomy 4 weeks later. The data were produced by immunoSEQ multiplex PCR, yet TCRdb's version contains in-frame clones alone and is incomplete. In the table there are 130,000 to 150,000 clones, roughly 90% of which are singletons. The sample was blood, taken from a patient whose treatment included radiotherapy and nephrectomy. The receptor source for this set is a woman aged 45-65 years with renal cell carcinoma.

The V gene is TRBV28, the J gene TRBJ2-3; 9 bases are a match to TRBD2. From germline, CDR1 is MDHEN and CDR2 SYDVKM. The CDR3 runs to 17 residues. J was trimmed by 3 bases and V by 2 bases; bases with no gene match: 9. As DNA, the CDR3 is TGTGCCAGCAGTTTAATGTGGGGGACTAGCTGGACAGATACGCAGTATTTT. Amino acid sequence: CASSLMWGTSWTDTQYF.

This clone occurred a few times. V usage is TRBV4-3 and J usage is TRBJ2-7; no clear D. The germline V gene has CDR1 LGHNA and CDR2 YSLEER. The CDR3 totals 15 residues. V lost 0 bases and J lost 4, with 13 bases in between. CDR3 sequence reads: CASSQELSESYEQYF. The CDR3 DNA sequence: TGCGCCAGCAGCCAAGAATTGAGTGAGTCTTACGAGCAGTACTTC.

Comments on this clone: The same CDR3 can be traced to other DNA sequences in this sample. The gene calls are TRBV6-5 and TRBJ2-1, with D perhaps matching TRBD2 (7 bases). The V end was cut by 0 bases, the J end by 2 bases, with 11 bases between. Germline V CDR1 and CDR2: MNHEY, SVGAGI. This CDR3 is 16 amino acids long. CDR3 sequence: CASSYSSGGAYNEQFF. DNA for the CDR3: TGTGCCAGCAGTTACTCCTCGGGGGGCGCCTACAATGAGCAGTTCTTC.

The CDR3 DNA sequence: TGTGCCAGCAGCTTAGCCGAAGTCGATCAGCCCCAGCATTTT. Amino acid sequence: CASSLAEVDQPQHF. The V gene is TRBV7-6, the J gene TRBJ1-5; D gene unclear. CDR1 and CDR2 (germline): SGHVS, FNYEAQ. The CDR3 loop spans 14 amino acids. V shed 0 bases and J shed 5 bases, with 8 bases lying between them.

CDR3 in amino acids: CASSRRGSNEKLFF. Here the CDR3 DNA reads TGTGCCAGCAGCCGAAGGGGATCTAATGAAAAACTGTTTTTT. The chain recombines TRBV14 with TRBJ1-4; D might be TRBD1 (5 bases). The CDR3 covers 14 residues. Trimming cost V 4 bases and J 3 bases, with 9 bases left between them. Germline CDR1 and CDR2: SGHDN and FVKESK.

The rearrangement links TRBV2 to TRBJ1-2; D not certain. The germline gives CDR1 SNHLY, CDR2 FYNNEI. CDR3 length: 16 residues. V was pared by 4 bases and J by 0 bases, with 15 bases between. CDR3 DNA: TGTGCCAGCAGTGCTTCAGCGAGGGAGTCTAACTATGGCTACACCTTC. Translated, it gives CASSASARESNYGYTF.

The J gene is TRBJ2-7, the V gene TRBV7-2; TRBD2 matches 10 bases. CDR3 length equals 14 residues. Germline CDR1 is SGHTA and CDR2 is FQGNSA. V was pared by 5 bases and J by 2 bases, with 3 bases of the junction left unmatched. In DNA form, the CDR3 reads TGTGCCAGCAGCCCAAGCGGGGGGGCCTACGAGCAGTACTTC. Amino acid sequence: CASSPSGGAYEQYF.

V usage is TRBV6-1 and J usage is TRBJ1-1; perhaps TRBD1 as D (6 bases). The V gene lost 6 bases and the J gene lost 6 bases, with 20 bases spanning the gap. Germline V gene sequence: CDR1 MNHNS, CDR2 SASEGT. CDR3 length equals 15 residues. The CDR3 sequence is CASSPVSDSWAEAFF. DNA of the CDR3: TGTGCCAGCAGCCCCGTTTCGGACAGCTGGGCTGAAGCTTTCTTT.

As to this clone: Germline is not matched at one junction end, which may reflect a read error. This chain links TRBV2 with TRBJ1-6, with 7 bases identical to TRBD1. From germline, CDR1 is SNHLY and CDR2 FYNNEI. The CDR3 has 16 amino acids. The CDR3 coding sequence is TGTGCCAGCAGTGTAGAGGGGGCCTCCGATAATTCACCCCTCCACTTT. As protein: CASSVEGASDNSPLHF.

J is TRBJ2-3 and V is TRBV7-6, with TRBD2 as a possible D gene (6 bases). This CDR3 spans 18 amino acids. The V gene lost 4 bases and the J gene lost 2 bases, with 22 bases spanning the gap. Per germline, CDR1 SGHVS and CDR2 FNYEAQ. The chain's CDR3 is CASSSRLLRGDPTDTQYF. The CDR3 nucleotides read TGTGCCAGCAGCTCCCGGCTCTTGCGGGGCGACCCCACAGATACGCAGTATTTT.

The gene calls are TRBV5-4 and TRBJ2-1, with 14 bases that match TRBD2. The CDR3 runs to 16 residues. The germline V gene encodes CDR1 SGHNT and CDR2 YYREEE (reference sequence). Germline trimming cut 5 bases from V and 6 bases from J; bases unmatched to any gene: 7. CDR3 residues: CASSPSGTSGGNEQFF. CDR3 coding DNA: TGTGCCAGCAGTCCTTCCGGGACTAGCGGGGGCAATGAGCAGTTCTTC.

The chain recombines TRBV5-1 with TRBJ2-1; D gene unclear. The ends were cut back, 4 bases at V and 9 bases at J, with 14 bases in the middle. The CDR3 totals 13 residues. From germline, CDR1 is SGHRS and CDR2 YFSETQ. CDR3 coding DNA: TGCGCCAGCAGCCTGGACCCTGAGAGTGAGCAGTTCTTC. Its translation: CASSLDPESEQFF.

The V gene is TRBV5-1, the J gene TRBJ1-1; D is undetermined. CDR1 is SGHRS and CDR2 is YFSETQ in the germline V gene. There are 13 residues in the CDR3. Trimming shortened V by 4 bases and J by 2 bases, and 9 bases separated the two germline ends. In DNA form, the CDR3 reads TGCGCCAGCAGCGTAACAACAAACACTGAAGCTTTCTTT. Translating gives CASSVTTNTEAFF. The full variable domain, in which reference TRBV5-1 and TRBJ1-1 provide the parts outside the CDR3, is KAGVTQTPRYLIKTRGQQVTLSCSPISGHRSVSWYQQTPGQGLQFLFEYFSETQRNKGNFPGRFSGRQFSNSRSEMNVSTLELGDSALYLCASSVTTNTEAFFGQGTRLTVV.

J is TRBJ1-5 and V is TRBV5-8; D not certain. Germline V gene data show CDR1 as SGHTS and CDR2 as YDEGEE. The CDR3 is 18 amino acids. Trimming took off 7 bases at V and 1 base at J, with 24 bases between the two ends. For the CDR3, the DNA is TGTGCCAGCCATTACGCCCCGGGGTCACTGGGGAGCAATCAGCCCCAGCATTTT. Protein sequence: CASHYAPGSLGSNQPQHF.

This clone was picked up a small number of times. The chain combines TRBV7-9 with TRBJ2-5; a possible D gene is TRBD1 (7 bases). Germline CDR1 is SEHNR and CDR2 is FQNEAQ (reference sequence). The V and J ends lost 4 bases and 4 bases respectively, with 16 bases between them. The CDR3 is 15 amino acids. The CDR3 DNA reads TGTGCCAGCAGCTGGAGACAGGGAGGAGGAGAGACCCAGTACTTC. Amino acid sequence: CASSWRQGGGETQYF.

This chain links TRBV19 with TRBJ2-1, with TRBD2 identical over 11 bases. J lost 4 bases, V lost 10 bases, and 6 bases had no gene match. CDR3 length: 14 residues. In germline, CDR1 is LNHDA, CDR2 SQIVND (reference sequence). Written as DNA, the CDR3 is TGTGCCACTAAACTAGCGGGGGATTACAATGAGCAGTTCTTC. As protein: CATKLAGDYNEQFF.